The T cell receptor (beta chain) under discussion was sequenced for a study of early T cells in non-severe SARS-CoV-2 infection. Overall study: Alpha and beta chains were unpaired, from unsorted whole-blood bulk RNA. Regarding the study as a whole: Matching against VDJdb likely underestimated virus-specific expansions, favoring anti-spike CD8.

Germline-derived CDR1 and CDR2 are MNHNY and SVGAGI (reference sequence). The CDR3 runs to 14 residues. Trimming took off 5 bases at V and 8 bases at J, with 18 bases between the two ends. Unique molecular identifiers were attached to individual cDNA molecules. A single record per CDR3 protein comes from TCRdb applying MiXCR to the 5' RACE reads. Here the sample spans about 110,000 distinct CDR3 sequences, roughly an eighth being singletons. This clonotype was seen a handful of times. Its cognate antigen is unknown. This clonotype was sampled from an adult who was a healthcare worker with PCR-confirmed SARS-CoV-2 infection or an uninfected control (not recorded which). The sample was whole blood, taken at baseline. The chain combines TRBV6-6 with TRBJ1-1; the D gene is possibly TRBD1 (6 bases). CDR3 residues: CASSQDPGANEAFF. Here the CDR3 DNA reads TGTGCCAGCAGTCAAGACCCAGGGGCTAACGAAGCTTTCTTT.